This T cell receptor (beta chain) emerged from a study of breast tumors, draining lymph nodes, adjacent tissues. General study findings and limits: Tumor and nontumor repertoires were significantly more similar in luminal-like than in basal-like breast cancer. Findings are consistent with lymph node origin and intratumoral expansion of most tumor T cells. Tumor repertoires ranked between lymph nodes and nontumor tissue in diversity, with V and J gene preferences. Tumor T cell lymph node origin was a supported hypothesis, not proven.

This CDR3 comprises 14 residues. Trimming shortened V by 1 base and J by 7 bases, and 12 bases separated the two germline ends. Germline V CDR1 and CDR2: SGHTS, YDEGEE. TCRdb re-derived calls from the multiplex PCR reads in MiXCR, one entry per CDR3 protein. Of 17,000 or so distinct CDR3 sequences in the sample, approximately 42% were seen once. In regard to this clonotype: No antigen is known for it. With a much larger clone just one base away, this may be a read error.

Input material: breast tumor tissue. This chain uses TRBV5-8 with TRBJ2-1, with no clear D. The sequence was obtained from a female donor with breast cancer. Some clones in this sample may be carry-over from other donors' samples. The DNA of the CDR3 is TGTGCCAGCAGCTTGAGCTTTTCTGGGAATGAGCAGTTCTTC. Protein: CASSLSFSGNEQFF.